Below are 29 T cell receptor beta chains sequenced from a single sample in a study of blood T cell repertoires in COVID-19. Sequencing used immunoSEQ multiplex PCR; TCRdb keeps in-frame clones, though not all of them. This sample yields 5,000 to 6,500 clones, of which around 75% are seen a single time; roughly 15% belongs to the top ten. Sequencing was done on a sample of peripheral blood. Receptors originate from a man aged 55 to 69 with acute or convalescent COVID-19.

The chain links TRBV7-3 to TRBJ2-3; 10 bases agree with TRBD1. The CDR3 runs 16 residues. Per germline, CDR1 SGHTA and CDR2 FQGTGA. V shed 2 bases and J 4 bases; nucleotides not matched to a gene: 6. CDR3 amino acids: CASSLVGTGEADTQYF. CDR3 in DNA: TGTGCCAGCAGCTTAGTGGGGACAGGGGAAGCAGATACGCAGTATTTT.

The chain combines TRBV3-1 (or the pseudogene TRBV3-2) with TRBJ2-7, with 12 bases matching TRBD2. Germline-derived CDR1 and CDR2 are LGHDT and YNNKEL (reference sequence). This CDR3 is built from 14 residues. J lost 6 bases, V lost 7 bases, and 7 bases had no gene match. CDR3 amino acids: CASTSSGGATEQYF. DNA for the CDR3: TGTGCCAGCACCTCTAGCGGGGGGGCTACCGAGCAGTACTTC.

This chain connects TRBV5-1 to TRBJ2-2; 16 nucleotides line up with TRBD2. The CDR3 is 18 amino acids. J gave up 5 bases and V 4 bases, and 8 bases lay outside the gene matches. CDR1 SGHRS and CDR2 YFSETQ come from the germline V gene. CDR3 nucleotide sequence: TGCGCCAGCAGCCCCGGGACTAGCGGGAGGGCCCCGACCGGGGAGCTGTTTTTT. Translated, it gives CASSPGTSGRAPTGELFF.

The chain uses TRBV9 and TRBJ2-1; perhaps TRBD2 as D (6 bases). The V gene lost 4 bases and the J gene lost 5 bases, with 16 bases spanning the gap. Per germline, CDR1 SGDLS and CDR2 YYNGEE. The CDR3 is 15 residues long. The CDR3 loop is CASSTWTNSDNEQFF. The CDR3, as DNA: TGTGCCAGCAGCACCTGGACTAATTCCGACAATGAGCAGTTCTTC.

Written as DNA, the CDR3 is TGTGCTACCACGGACAGGGACACCGGGGAGCTGTTTTTT. It specifies CATTDRDTGELFF. This rearrangement joins TRBV2 to TRBJ2-2; 8 nucleotides match TRBD1. The germline gives CDR1 SNHLY, CDR2 FYNNEI. The CDR3 loop spans 13 amino acids.

This chain joins TRBV29-1 and TRBJ1-2, with D tentatively TRBD1 (6 bases). CDR1 SQVTM and CDR2 ANQGSEA come from the germline V gene. Trimming took 7 bases from V and 1 from J, leaving 10 bases between them. CDR3 size: 12 residues. The CDR3 is CSAKDSNYGYTF. The CDR3 nucleotides are TGCAGCGCAAAGGACAGTAACTATGGCTACACCTTC.

Remarks on this clone: Other DNA sequences from this sample encode an identical CDR3 as well. V usage is TRBV12-3 or TRBV12-4 and J usage is TRBJ1-2, with D uncertain. The CDR3 spans 12 residues. The V end lost 3 bases, the J end lost 5 bases, and 7 bases lay between the germline ends. The CDR3 sequence is CASSLNRYGYTF. Here the CDR3 DNA reads TGTGCCAGCAGTTTGAACAGATATGGCTACACCTTC.

V is TRBV6-5 and J is TRBJ1-2; D gene unclear. The V end lost 5 bases, the J end lost 2 bases, and 15 bases lay between the germline ends. The germline V gene encodes CDR1 MNHEY and CDR2 SVGAGI. This CDR3 spans 15 amino acids. CDR3 sequence: CASSPTGTRNYGYTF. CDR3 bases: TGTGCCAGCAGTCCAACGGGTACACGGAACTATGGCTACACCTTC.

The table lists this clone with a few counts. The V and J genes are TRBV20-1 and TRBJ2-3, with D maybe TRBD2 (5 bases). CDR1 and CDR2 (germline): DFQATT, SNEGSKA (reference sequence). The CDR3 runs to 10 residues. V was cut by 7 bases and J by 6 bases, with 8 bases left in between. CDR3 protein: CSGGPDTQYF. CDR3 in DNA: TGCAGTGGAGGGCCCGATACGCAGTATTTT.

The chain couples TRBV19 to TRBJ2-7, with D perhaps matching TRBD2 (6 bases). V was pared by 5 bases and J by 0 bases, with 17 bases between. The CDR3 loop spans 16 amino acids. The V gene's germline CDR1 is LNHDA and CDR2 SQIVND (reference sequence). The CDR3 loop reads CASSPLATQSSYEQYF. The CDR3 region has the DNA TGTGCCAGTAGTCCTCTAGCGACCCAGAGCTCCTACGAGCAGTACTTC.

The chain carries TRBV27 and TRBJ1-2; D call uncertain. The germline CDR1 and CDR2 sequences are MNHEY and SMNVEV (reference sequence). V was cut by 3 bases and J by 0 bases, with 5 bases left in between. The CDR3 has 13 residues. The CDR3 DNA sequence: TGTGCCAGCAGTTTCTTCGCTAACTATGGCTACACCTTC. Protein sequence: CASSFFANYGYTF.

This clone was recorded only once. The J gene is TRBJ2-7, the V gene TRBV5-5, with D possibly matching TRBD1 (5 bases). The ends were cut back, 4 bases at V and 6 bases at J, with 17 bases in the middle. The CDR3 has 14 amino acids. Germline CDR1 reads SGHKS; CDR2 reads YYEKEE (reference sequence). The CDR3 region is CASSPVKGVGEQYF. The CDR3 DNA reads TGTGCCAGCAGCCCGGTCAAAGGGGTGGGCGAGCAGTACTTC.

This chain links TRBV4-1 with TRBJ1-4; no clear D. Trimming left V 0 bases short and J 5 bases short, with 10 bases between. Per germline, CDR1 MGHRA and CDR2 YSYEKL. This CDR3 has 15 residues. DNA of the CDR3: TGCGCCAGCAGCCAAGAGGGAGTACGGAATGAAAAACTGTTTTTT. Protein product: CASSQEGVRNEKLFF.

The V and J genes are TRBV30 and TRBJ1-1; 8 nucleotides agree with TRBD1. The CDR3 loop spans 19 amino acids. CDR1 GTSNPN and CDR2 SVGIG come from the germline V gene (reference sequence). The ends lost 3 bases at V and 7 bases at J; junction bases unmatched: 25. The CDR3 sequence is CAWRKLQIRDRSAIGEAFF. The CDR3 region has the DNA TGTGCCTGGAGGAAGCTACAAATCCGGGACAGGTCCGCGATCGGTGAAGCTTTCTTT.

The table lists this clone with a few counts. This chain links TRBV9 with TRBJ2-1; D is unclear. The CDR3 has 13 residues. Germline V gives CDR1 SGDLS, CDR2 YYNGEE. Trimming took 4 bases from V and 4 from J, leaving 9 bases between them. As DNA, the CDR3 is TGTGCCAGCAGCTTAGGCACTTACAATGAGCAGTTCTTC. Translation gives CASSLGTYNEQFF.

This clone was counted between two and nine times. The chain links TRBV18 to TRBJ1-2, with 7 bases that match TRBD1. Germline loops: CDR1 KGHSH, CDR2 LQKENI. The CDR3 contains 13 residues. With V trimmed by 3 bases and J by 3 bases, 1 base remained unmatched. CDR3 region: CASSPGTDYGYTF. The CDR3 bases are TGTGCCAGCTCACCGGGGACAGACTATGGCTACACCTTC.

The chain combines TRBV25-1 with TRBJ2-3; D remains ambiguous. Germline V gives CDR1 MGHDK, CDR2 SYGVNS. The CDR3 loop spans 14 amino acids. Trimming took off 1 base at V and 4 bases at J, with 9 bases between the two ends. The CDR3 loop reads CASSELPQSDTQYF. The CDR3 nucleotides read TGTGCCAGCAGTGAATTGCCGCAGTCAGATACGCAGTATTTT.

The V call is TRBV2, the J call TRBJ1-5; possible D gene TRBD1, 5 bases. The CDR3 spans 15 residues. The germline CDR1 and CDR2 sequences are SNHLY and FYNNEI. V lost 3 bases and J lost 4, with 13 bases in between. Here the CDR3 DNA reads TGTGCCAGCAGTGAGGGGCAGGGTAAGAATCAGCCCCAGCATTTT. Residues: CASSEGQGKNQPQHF.

The chain recombines TRBV5-1 with TRBJ1-6; weak D call: TRBD1 (6 bases). The CDR3 runs 15 residues. Trimming pared 0 bases from V and 8 bases from J, leaving 12 bases between. CDR1 and CDR2 from the germline V gene are SGHRS and YFSETQ. DNA of the CDR3: TGCGCCAGCAGCTTGGAACAGGGAAGGGATTCACCCCTCCACTTT. This gives the protein CASSLEQGRDSPLHF.

The J gene is TRBJ2-2, the V gene TRBV11-2; D possibly corresponds to TRBD1 (6 bases). The CDR3 is 13 amino acids. With 7 bases removed from V and 5 bases from J, the gap between germline ends came to 11 bases. CDR1 and CDR2 (germline): SGHAT, FQNNGV. This chain's CDR3 is CASTLGGTGELFF. CDR3 in DNA: TGTGCCAGCACATTAGGGGGAACCGGGGAGCTGTTTTTT.

CDR3 loop: CASSQGLAGGETQYF. Written as DNA, the CDR3 is TGTGCCAGCAGCCAAGGACTAGCGGGGGGTGAGACCCAGTACTTC. This chain links TRBV7-9 with TRBJ2-5; TRBD2 matches at 14 bases. The junction had 4 bases not matched to a gene; V was cut back by 5 bases and J by 5 bases. This CDR3 region has 15 residues. In germline, CDR1 is SEHNR, CDR2 FQNEAQ (reference sequence).

This clone was observed a few times. V usage is TRBV21-1 and J usage is TRBJ1-1. TRBV21-1 is a documented pseudogene. The CDR3 totals 15 residues. In nucleotides, the CDR3 is TGTGCCAGCAGCAGACGATGCGGGGGTGGAACTGAAGCTTTCTTT. Translated: CASSRRCGGGTEAFF.

The rearrangement uses TRBV5-1 and TRBJ2-7; a possible D gene is TRBD1 (5 bases). V was trimmed by 0 bases and J by 6 bases, leaving 7 bases between them. Looked up from germline, CDR1 is SGHRS and CDR2 is YFSETQ. The CDR3 sequence is 12 residues long. As DNA, the CDR3 is TGCGCCAGCAGCTTGGAAGGGGTCGAGCAGTACTTC. Amino acids: CASSLEGVEQYF.

The chain has TRBV10-3 and TRBJ2-3; TRBD2 matches 8 bases. With V trimmed by 11 bases and J by 0 bases, 7 bases remained unmatched. The germline V gene has CDR1 ENHRY and CDR2 SYGVKD. The CDR3 covers 14 residues. CDR3 nucleotide sequence: TGTGCCTCCGGGGCTAGCGGGAGCACAGATACGCAGTATTTT. Protein: CASGASGSTDTQYF.

The gene calls are TRBV2 and TRBJ1-2; D is undetermined. This CDR3 comprises 14 residues. Trimming removed 3 bases from V and 3 bases from J, with 11 bases in between. From germline, CDR1 is SNHLY and CDR2 FYNNEI. CDR3 in amino acids: CASSDGLGDYGYTF. The DNA for the CDR3 is TGTGCCAGCAGTGATGGCCTAGGTGACTATGGCTACACCTTC. The whole variable domain, remainder taken from reference TRBV2 and TRBJ1-2, is EPEVTQTPSHQVTQMGQEVILRCVPISNHLYFYWYRQILGQKVEFLVSFYNNEISEKSEIFDDQFSVERPDGSNFTLKIRSTKLEDSAMYFCASSDGLGDYGYTFGSGTRLTVV.

This chain joins TRBV7-2 and TRBJ1-5; 7 nucleotides match TRBD1. The CDR3 is made up of 15 amino acids. V lost 4 bases to trimming and J lost 3 bases; unmatched junction nucleotides: 6. Germline lookup yields CDR1 SGHTA and CDR2 FQGNSA. Written as DNA, the CDR3 is TGTGCCAGCAGCTGGGACAGCGCCCCCAATCAGCCCCAGCATTTT. It encodes CASSWDSAPNQPQHF.

The chain links TRBV6-2 or TRBV6-3 to TRBJ1-2; 7 bases line up with TRBD1. Germline values: CDR1 MNHEY, CDR2 SVGEGT. V trimming: 2 bases; J trimming: 0 bases; junction bases outside the gene matches: 6. The length of the CDR3 is 16 residues. CDR3 residues: CASSYRGTVANYGYTF. Written as DNA, the CDR3 is TGTGCCAGCAGTTACCGCGGGACAGTCGCTAACTATGGCTACACCTTC.

This chain uses TRBV12-3 or TRBV12-4 with TRBJ2-1; TRBD2 is a possible D gene (5 bases). V lost 3 bases to trimming and J lost 6 bases, with 9 bases between them. This CDR3 is built from 13 residues. The CDR3 nucleotides read TGTGCCAGCAGTTTCCAGGCGGGCAATGAGCAGTTCTTC. Translation: CASSFQAGNEQFF.

V gene TRBV12-3 or TRBV12-4 combines with J gene TRBJ2-1; D is undetermined. V lost 6 bases and J 4 bases, leaving 4 bases between the germline ends. The length of the CDR3 is 11 residues. As DNA, the CDR3 is TGTGCCAGCAGCCTGTACAATGAGCAGTTCTTC. It translates to CASSLYNEQFF.